The rows below give T cell receptor beta chains drawn from one sample of a study of early T cells in non-severe SARS-CoV-2 infection. TCRdb passed the 5' RACE reads through MiXCR, listing each CDR3 protein once. The sample records fewer than 100,000 distinct CDR3 sequences, around 11% being singletons. Material: whole blood. The receptors were gathered from an adult who was a healthcare worker with PCR-confirmed SARS-CoV-2 infection or an uninfected control (not recorded which). Both conserved end residues are part of each CDR3. The D gene is left open where the match is weak. Clone size is stated in some rows and not others, as once, few, many or a class when expanded.

cdr3_length j_call v_call clone_size d_call cdr3_aa cdr3_nt
14 TRBJ2-5 TRBV5-1 - - CASSLKQGLQGQYF TGCGCCAGCAGCTTGAAGCAGGGGCTGCAGGGCCAGTACTTC
14 TRBJ1-5 TRBV7-9 many - CASSLASADQPQHF TGTGCCAGCAGCTTAGCGTCTGCTGATCAGCCCCAGCATTTT
14 TRBJ2-7 TRBV5-1 - - CASSPLDILYEQYF TGCGCCAGCAGCCCCCTCGACATACTCTACGAGCAGTACTTC
15 TRBJ1-4 TRBV4-3 - TRBD1 CASSQDRQGNEKLFF TGCGCCAGCAGCCAAGATCGACAGGGAAATGAAAAACTGTTTTTT
15 TRBJ1-4 TRBV25-1 many TRBD1 CASSAYRGGNEKLFF TGTGCCAGCAGTGCCTACAGGGGGGGCAATGAAAAACTGTTTTTT
12 TRBJ2-3 TRBV9 - - CASSEESDTQYF TGTGCCAGCAGCGAGGAGTCAGATACGCAGTATTTT
15 TRBJ2-5 TRBV7-9 - - CASSLAQGEQETQYF TGTGCCAGCAGCTTAGCGCAAGGGGAGCAAGAGACCCAGTACTTC
15 TRBJ1-4 TRBV10-3 many TRBD1 CATKGTGDYDEKLFF TGTGCCACCAAAGGAACAGGGGATTACGATGAAAAACTGTTTTTT
18 TRBJ1-1 TRBV7-9 many - CASSLGGRGGWLDTEAFF TGTGCCAGCAGCTTAGGTGGGAGGGGCGGATGGTTAGACACTGAAGCTTTCTTT
14 TRBJ2-7 TRBV20-1 few TRBD1 CSAIVWDRTNEQYF TGCAGTGCCATTGTCTGGGACAGGACTAACGAGCAGTACTTC
14 TRBJ2-5 TRBV9 few - CASSAGVRQETQYF TGTGCCAGCAGCGCGGGGGTCCGCCAAGAGACCCAGTACTTC
14 TRBJ2-2 TRBV29-1 many - CSVRAFPNTGELFF TGCAGCGTTCGGGCCTTTCCCAACACCGGGGAGCTGTTTTTT
14 TRBJ2-1 TRBV5-1 many TRBD1 CASSSGTGDNEQFF TGCGCCAGCAGCTCCGGGACAGGGGACAATGAGCAGTTCTTC
13 TRBJ2-7 TRBV7-2 many - CASSLRAGYEQYF TGTGCCAGCAGCTTAAGGGCAGGGTACGAGCAGTACTTC
11 TRBJ1-1 TRBV12-3/TRBV12-4 - - CASAREVEAFF TGTGCCAGCGCCAGGGAGGTTGAAGCTTTCTTT
17 TRBJ2-1 TRBV7-6 few TRBD2 CASSRGVTSGADNEQFF TGTGCCAGCAGCCGAGGGGTGACTAGCGGGGCTGACAATGAGCAGTTCTTC
16 TRBJ2-1 TRBV5-6 many TRBD1 CASSFLTGASYNEQFF TGTGCCAGCAGCTTCCTGACAGGGGCTTCCTACAATGAGCAGTTCTTC
14 TRBJ1-6 TRBV7-9 - TRBD1 CALGGTGGHSPLHF TGTGCCCTAGGGGGGACAGGCGGGCATTCACCCCTCCACTTT
16 TRBJ1-5 TRBV6-1 many - CASRGGGSLGYQPQHF TGTGCCAGCAGGGGAGGAGGTAGCTTGGGCTATCAGCCCCAGCATTTT
16 TRBJ1-2 TRBV6-2/TRBV6-3 few - CASSYSIYVSNYGYTF TGTGCCAGCAGTTACTCGATATACGTCTCTAACTATGGCTACACCTTC
14 TRBJ2-5 TRBV5-1 - - CASSLAPLGETQYF TGCGCCAGCAGCTTGGCGCCGTTGGGGGAGACCCAGTACTTC
12 TRBJ1-1 TRBV20-1 - TRBD1 CSARTGVAEAFF TGCAGTGCTCGGACAGGGGTCGCCGAAGCTTTCTTT
13 TRBJ1-1 TRBV20-1 - - CSVAGRLNTEAFF TGCAGTGTGGCTGGACGGCTGAACACTGAAGCTTTCTTT
15 TRBJ2-1 TRBV9 few - CASSPTRQTDNEQFF TGTGCCAGCAGCCCGACCCGACAAACGGACAATGAGCAGTTCTTC
13 TRBJ2-7 TRBV6-5 many - CASSYRGSDEQYF TGTGCCAGCAGTTACAGGGGGAGCGACGAGCAGTACTTC
13 TRBJ1-2 TRBV29-1 many - CSVEDPGLYGYTF TGCAGCGTTGAAGATCCGGGACTCTATGGCTACACCTTC
15 TRBJ2-2 TRBV29-1 - TRBD2 CSVGVAGGLTGELFF TGCAGCGTTGGAGTGGCGGGGGGCCTCACCGGGGAGCTGTTTTTT
17 TRBJ2-2 TRBV19 many - CASSIGRGVTNTGELFF TGTGCCAGTAGTATAGGTCGGGGAGTCACGAACACCGGGGAGCTGTTTTTT
13 TRBJ1-2 TRBV14 many - CASSHGTAYGYTF TGTGCCAGCAGCCATGGGACTGCCTATGGCTACACCTTC
18 TRBJ2-5 TRBV12-3/TRBV12-4 many TRBD2 CASSPLLRLAGTTETQYF TGTGCCAGCAGTCCCCTCCTCAGACTAGCGGGGACCACGGAGACCCAGTACTTC
16 TRBJ1-5 TRBV2 many TRBD1 CASSDPPTGGGQPQHF TGTGCCAGCAGTGACCCTCCAACAGGGGGAGGCCAGCCCCAGCATTTT
13 TRBJ2-7 TRBV29-1 - - CSGGNERGFEQYF TGCAGCGGGGGAAACGAGAGAGGGTTCGAGCAGTACTTC
11 TRBJ2-7 TRBV7-2 few - CASGEYLEQYF TGTGCCAGCGGGGAGTATCTCGAGCAGTACTTC
15 TRBJ1-1 TRBV28 many TRBD1 CASIRKQGAGTEAFF TGTGCCAGCATTAGAAAACAGGGGGCAGGGACTGAAGCTTTCTTT
13 TRBJ2-1 TRBV7-6 many - CASSRARGNEQFF TGTGCCAGCAGCCGAGCCCGGGGGAATGAGCAGTTCTTC
11 TRBJ2-1 TRBV29-1 few - CSVARDGEQFF TGCAGCGTGGCACGAGACGGTGAGCAGTTCTTC
13 TRBJ1-4 TRBV18 many TRBD1 CASGQGTNEKLFF TGTGCCAGCGGACAGGGGACTAATGAAAAACTGTTTTTT
15 TRBJ2-3 TRBV12-3/TRBV12-4 - - CAGSLGGDRTDTQYF TGTGCCGGCAGTTTAGGAGGGGATCGCACAGATACGCAGTATTTT
12 TRBJ1-1 TRBV5-1 many - CASSSTREEAFF TGCGCCAGCAGCTCCACCCGGGAAGAAGCTTTCTTT
15 TRBJ2-2 TRBV5-1 many - CASSLAVEGTGELFF TGCGCCAGCAGCTTGGCCGTTGAGGGGACCGGGGAGCTGTTTTTT
17 TRBJ2-2 TRBV5-1 few - CASSLPRGRTNTGELFF TGCGCCAGCAGCTTGCCCAGGGGGAGGACGAACACCGGGGAGCTGTTTTTT
15 TRBJ2-2 TRBV19 - - CASSQGGLNTGELFF TGTGCCAGTAGTCAGGGGGGGCTCAACACCGGGGAGCTGTTTTTT
15 TRBJ2-7 TRBV5-1 - TRBD2 CASSAPSGSSYEQYF TGCGCCAGCAGCGCCCCTAGCGGGTCCTCCTACGAGCAGTACTTC
16 TRBJ2-6 TRBV12-3/TRBV12-4 - TRBD2 CAPQFWEGSGANVLTF TGTGCCCCCCAGTTTTGGGAGGGCTCTGGGGCCAACGTCCTGACTTTC
14 TRBJ1-2 TRBV7-9 many - CASSLVVDSYGYTF TGTGCCAGCAGCTTAGTGGTGGACAGCTATGGCTACACCTTC
14 TRBJ2-7 TRBV29-1 few TRBD1 CSVSTGAPLVQQYF TGCAGCGTGTCTACAGGGGCCCCTCTGGTCCAGCAGTACTTC
13 TRBJ1-1 TRBV10-2 few - CASSVRGGTEAFF TGCGCCAGCAGTGTCCGGGGAGGTACTGAAGCTTTCTTT
17 TRBJ1-4 TRBV7-6 many - CASSFGWTGGTNEKLFF TGTGCCAGCAGCTTCGGGTGGACCGGAGGAACTAATGAAAAACTGTTTTTT
14 TRBJ2-7 TRBV9 many TRBD1 CASSPGQNRYEQYF TGTGCCAGCAGCCCGGGACAGAATCGTTACGAGCAGTACTTC
16 TRBJ1-5 TRBV19 - - CASSIRRNLGNQPQHF TGTGCCAGTAGTATCCGTAGGAATTTGGGCAATCAGCCCCAGCATTTT
14 TRBJ2-3 TRBV2 many - CASSEGSYTDTQYF TGTGCCAGCAGTGAGGGGTCCTACACAGATACGCAGTATTTT
13 TRBJ1-2 TRBV20-1 - - CSAYIEGGYGYTF TGCAGTGCGTACATCGAGGGAGGCTATGGCTACACCTTC
14 TRBJ2-7 TRBV6-2/TRBV6-3 many TRBD1 CASSYLTGGHEQYF TGTGCCAGCAGTTACCTGACAGGGGGCCACGAGCAGTACTTC
15 TRBJ2-7 TRBV15 - TRBD1 CATSRDPRDSYEQYF TGTGCCACCAGCAGAGACCCCCGGGACAGCTACGAGCAGTACTTC
17 TRBJ2-3 TRBV9 few TRBD2 CASSVIPSGGHPDTQYF TGTGCCAGCAGCGTAATCCCTAGCGGGGGTCACCCAGATACGCAGTATTTT
15 TRBJ1-1 TRBV11-2 many TRBD1 CASSYPTGRGTEAFF TGTGCCAGCAGCTACCCGACAGGGAGAGGCACTGAAGCTTTCTTT
14 TRBJ2-5 TRBV20-1 - TRBD2 CSAFQGLAEETQYF TGCAGTGCTTTCCAGGGACTAGCGGAAGAGACCCAGTACTTC
13 TRBJ2-7 TRBV5-1 - TRBD1 CASSRGPSYEQYF TGCGCCAGCAGCAGGGGGCCCTCCTACGAGCAGTACTTC
14 TRBJ1-2 TRBV12-3/TRBV12-4 - - CASDSSGANYGYTF TGTGCCAGCGATTCTTCAGGGGCTAACTATGGCTACACCTTC
11 TRBJ2-1 TRBV29-1 - TRBD1 CSVGQGGEQFF TGCAGCGTGGGACAGGGGGGTGAGCAGTTCTTC